The present T cell receptor beta chain was sequenced within a study of cytomegalovirus exposure and HLA in healthy donors. Whole-study results and caveats: Rarity marked most TCR sequences, yet some public TCRs occurred in many donors. Immune exposure information comprised only CMV serostatus. It is likely that the observed cluster of highly shared sequence variants was a sequencing artifact.

The PCR ran on 60 Vbeta and 13 Jbeta primers. Sequenced by immunoSEQ multiplex PCR; TCRdb stores in-frame clones only, minus some. The repertoire holds over 45,000 clones, with 65% to 85% as singletons. Germline CDR1 and CDR2: SNHLY and FYNNEI. The germline V and J ends were trimmed by 2 bases and 0 bases, with 8 bases remaining between them. The CDR3 loop spans 14 amino acids. Concerning this clone: The antigen remains undetermined.

The chain couples TRBV2 to TRBJ2-7, with D unresolved. The sample was PBMCs. This TCR derives from a boy between 10 and 17 years old in good health and CMV-seropositive. This chain's CDR3 is CASSEQAVSYEQYF. The DNA for the CDR3 is TGTGCCAGCAGTGAACAGGCAGTCTCCTACGAGCAGTACTTC.